The clone carrying this T cell receptor (beta chain) was counted ten times or more. Its specificity is not known. The CDR3 totals 15 residues. V lost 6 bases to trimming and J lost 2 bases, with 15 bases between them. Germline CDR1 and CDR2: MNHEY and SVGAGI. Molecular barcoding with unique molecular identifiers was used for the TCRbeta library. TCRdb itself ran the PCR reads through MiXCR, one entry per CDR3 protein. The sample includes some 200,000 distinct CDR3 sequences, about 6.6% of them seen just once. The data are from a study of T-cell reconstitution after alpha-beta-depleted transplantation in children. Study findings and constraints: Once a year had passed after transplant, T-cell counts and diversity came mostly from newly produced T cells. Reportedly, roughly two months post-transplant, alpha-beta T cells arose from several hundred expanded graft clones. Day-60 TCRbeta diversity that was high in some patients was derived from surviving recipient T cells and thymic progenitors.

The starting material was PBMCs, obtained before TCRalphabeta/CD19-depleted stem cell transplant. The chain employs TRBV6-5 and TRBJ2-3, with D possibly matching TRBD2 (8 bases). The receptor was derived from a boy aged 2 to 10 with acute lymphoblastic leukemia, due to receive a stem cell transplant. The CDR3, as DNA: TGTGCCAGCAGACGGGGGGGGACAGACACAGATACGCAGTATTTT. This codes for CASRRGGTDTDTQYF.